The 13 T cell receptor beta chains reported below all come from one sample, sequenced in a study of cytomegalovirus exposure and HLA in healthy donors. Use of 60 Vbeta and 13 Jbeta primers characterized the PCR. Measured with immunoSEQ multiplex PCR; TCRdb has only the in-frame clones, and not every one. The sample records 150,000 to 200,000 clones, nearly 80% being singletons. The sample consisted of PBMCs. These receptors were obtained from a man aged 45 to 65 in good health and CMV-seropositive.

V and J are TRBV15 and TRBJ2-2; 7 bases align to TRBD1. The junction had 13 bases not matched to a gene; V was cut back by 5 bases and J by 4 bases. CDR1 and CDR2 (germline): LNHNV, YYDKDF (reference sequence). The CDR3 consists of 17 residues. CDR3 protein: CATSPNSPRTGTGELFF. The DNA of the CDR3 is TGTGCCACCAGCCCCAACTCTCCGAGGACAGGCACCGGGGAGCTGTTTTTT.

V gene TRBV6-1 combines with J gene TRBJ1-2; no definite D call. Trimming left V 4 bases short and J 9 bases short, with 18 bases between. The CDR3 loop spans 14 amino acids. Germline V gene sequence: CDR1 MNHNS, CDR2 SASEGT. The CDR3 DNA is TGTGCCAGCAGTGCCCTACAGTTCGATGTACGCTACACCTTC. This sequence encodes CASSALQFDVRYTF.

The V gene is TRBV28, the J gene TRBJ1-4; 9 bases agree with TRBD1. Germline CDR1 MDHEN, CDR2 SYDVKM. The CDR3 is 14 amino acids. V dropped 6 bases and J dropped 5; count of bases not matched to a gene: 4. CDR3 protein: CASRTGTGNEKLFF. For the CDR3, the DNA is TGTGCCAGCAGAACCGGGACAGGGAATGAAAAACTGTTTTTT.

The chain carries TRBV13 and TRBJ1-2; no reliable D call. The CDR3 is 13 residues long. Germline V gene sequence: CDR1 PRHDT, CDR2 FYEKMQ (reference sequence). Trimming removed 4 bases at V and 8 bases at J, with 14 bases between. CDR3 region: CASSSFATRGYTF. The CDR3 region has the DNA TGTGCCAGCAGCTCTTTCGCCACCCGGGGCTACACCTTC.

The genes are TRBV10-2 and TRBJ1-2, with TRBD1 matching over 7 bases. Germline CDR1 reads WSHSY; CDR2 reads SAAADI. This CDR3 contains 13 residues. Trimming took 2 bases from V and 8 from J; bases not matched to a gene: 5. The CDR3, as DNA: TGCGCCAGCAGTGAGGGGGACAGTCGAGGCTACACCTTC. Its translation is CASSEGDSRGYTF.

The genes are TRBV15 and TRBJ1-3, with D hard to call. Trimming shortened V by 4 bases and J by 1 base, and 11 bases separated the two germline ends. The CDR3 covers 15 residues. Germline V gene data show CDR1 as LNHNV and CDR2 as YYDKDF (reference sequence). The CDR3 DNA follows: TGTGCCACCAGCATAATAGGAGGGTCTGGAAACACCATATATTTT. Protein: CATSIIGGSGNTIYF.

This clone was seen only once. This CDR3 is also generated by other DNA sequences in the sample. The V and J genes are TRBV19 and TRBJ1-2; D is perhaps TRBD1 (6 bases). The CDR3 length is 13 residues. Germline CDR1 reads LNHDA; CDR2 reads SQIVND (reference sequence). The ends were cut back, 5 bases at V and 4 bases at J, with 11 bases in the middle. The CDR3 nucleotides are TGTGCCAGTAGTGATCAACAGGGCTATGGCTACACCTTC. It specifies CASSDQQGYGYTF. Full variable domain (outside the CDR3, taken from reference TRBV19 and TRBJ1-2): DGGITQSPKYLFRKEGQNVTLSCEQNLNHDAMYWYRQDPGQGLRLIYYSQIVNDFQKGDIAEGYSVSREKKESFPLTVTSAQKNPTAFYLCASSDQQGYGYTFGSGTRLTVV.

This chain uses TRBV6-5 with TRBJ2-5; 10 bases are shared with TRBD1. The closer fit of TRBJ2-7 to the DNA end suggests the J call may be wrong. CDR3 size: 14 residues. Germline V gene data show CDR1 as MNHEY and CDR2 as SVGAGI. DNA of the CDR3: TGTGCCAGCGGGGGGACAGGGGATCTCTACGAGCAGTACTTC. It translates to CASGGTGDLYEQYF.

This sequence joins TRBV28 and TRBJ1-1; 9 nucleotides align to TRBD1. V shed 4 bases and J 10 bases; nucleotides not matched to a gene: 7. This CDR3 comprises 13 residues. CDR1 and CDR2 from the germline V gene are MDHEN and SYDVKM. The DNA of the CDR3 is TGTGCCAGCAGTTCCTATCGGGACAGGGTAGCTTTCTTT. Amino acid sequence: CASSSYRDRVAFF.

The chain combines TRBV15 with TRBJ1-4; D perhaps matches TRBD1 (5 bases). The germline gives CDR1 LNHNV, CDR2 YYDKDF (reference sequence). The CDR3 has 16 residues. The V and J ends lost 5 bases and 8 bases respectively, with 21 bases between them. CDR3 DNA sequence: TGTGCCACCAGCGCGGGGACCCAACAATCGGGGGAAAAACTGTTTTTT. Protein product: CATSAGTQQSGEKLFF. Full variable domain (missing parts from reference TRBV15 and TRBJ1-4): DAMVIQNPRYQVTQFGKPVTLSCSQTLNHNVMYWYQQKSSQAPKLLFHYYDKDFNNEADTPDNFQSRRPNTSFCFLDIRSPGLGDTAMYLCATSAGTQQSGEKLFFGSGTQLSVL.

J is TRBJ2-4 and V is TRBV7-2; the D gene is possibly TRBD2 (5 bases). The germline V gene encodes CDR1 SGHTA and CDR2 FQGNSA. V was clipped by 4 bases and J by 1 base, with 5 bases between them. The CDR3 extends over 13 amino acids. CDR3 nucleotide sequence: TGTGCCAGCAGCTCGGGGGCCAAAAACATTCAGTACTTC. This sequence encodes CASSSGAKNIQYF. The variable domain in full, with the rest retrieved from reference TRBV7-2 and TRBJ2-4, is GAGVSQSPSNKVTEKGKDVELRCDPISGHTALYWYRQSLGQGLEFLIYFQGNSAPDKSGLPSDRFSAERTGGSVSTLTIQRTQQEDSAVYLCASSSGAKNIQYFGAGTRLSVL.

CDR3 nucleotide sequence: TGTGCCAGCAAAACAGGGGGAACTAATTCACCCCTCCACTTT. Protein: CASKTGGTNSPLHF. The V and J genes are TRBV27 and TRBJ1-6; 8 bases agree with TRBD1. The germline gives CDR1 MNHEY, CDR2 SMNVEV (reference sequence). This CDR3 comprises 14 residues. V was clipped by 7 bases and J by 6 bases; unmatched bases: 5.

The sample holds one count of this clone. This chain uses TRBV7-3 with TRBJ2-2; D possibly corresponds to TRBD1 (5 bases). Trimming pared 3 bases from V and 7 bases from J, leaving 12 bases between. CDR3 size: 14 residues. Germline-derived CDR1 and CDR2 are SGHTA and FQGTGA. CDR3 sequence (DNA): TGTGCCAGCAGCTTTGGGCAGGGCGGCGGGGAGCTGTTTTTT. This encodes CASSFGQGGGELFF.